The source of this TCR beta chain is a study of T-cell memory formation after mild COVID-19 (dated by TCRdb to about 2021). Background on the whole study: Most TCR sequence clusters were specific to one of the two donors. Longitudinal TCRalpha and TCRbeta repertoire sequencing tracked T-cell clones expanding and contracting after mild COVID-19 in a couple of donors. Two young, previously healthy adult volunteers, one female and one male, were included in the cohort. What the study reported, not specific to this receptor: Only a couple of mild cases were covered in the study, and larger cohorts including severe cases with pre-infection samples were considered necessary. Contracting CD4+ clones appeared mostly in the CM and EM memory subsets, whereas CD8+ clones were enriched in EMRA. SARS-CoV-2 specificity was not confirmed for the second-wave clones peaking on day 37. Clones contracting from day 15 to 85 had balanced CD4/CD8 phenotypes, while a second wave expanding from day 15 to 37 was biased towards CD4+. Some responding clones were found in pre-infection memory, which suggests that pre-existing cross-reactive memory T cells took part in the SARS-CoV-2 response.

Ficoll-Paque density gradient centrifugation was the method used to isolate PBMCs. The run used an Illumina NovaSeq 6000. TCRalpha and TCRbeta cDNA libraries were built by 5'RACE with constant-segment primers, adding sample barcodes and unique molecular identifiers. RNA was extracted from every sample with Trizol reagent. Library amplification was performed in two PCR steps, and a second sample barcode and Illumina TruSeq adapters were introduced in the second step. Libraries were sequenced on an Illumina NovaSeq with 2 x 150 bp paired-end reads. The source study handled its data this way. With migec v1.2.7, reads were demultiplexed and then collapsed into UMI-guided consensus sequences. Using mixcr v2.1.11, the UMI consensuses were aligned to TRA and TRB V and J templates and assembled into clonotypes. A clonotype was counted as expanded or contracted only when both edgeR and NoisET called the clonotype significant, with the noise models trained on biological replicates. For edgeR calls, the cutoffs were a false discovery rate-adjusted p below 0.01 and a log2 fold-change threshold of 1. PCA with hierarchical clustering of max-normalized trajectories of the 1000 most abundant clonotypes was used as exploratory dynamics analysis. The CD4 or CD8 phenotype of responding clones was assigned using the separately sequenced CD4+ and CD8+ repertoires. TCRdb trimmed the raw reads at Q25, called clones with MiXCR and kept productive beta chains. Rows merge per CDR3 protein into single entries with the most common DNA and genes. These V and J calls are TCRdb output, not the study's own analysis. Across this sample there are hundreds of thousands of distinct CDR3 sequences, with less than 25% seen only once. Around 9.2% of the sample is taken by the ten largest.

With respect to this clonotype: What antigen it recognizes has not been identified. The record has no base qualities; no much larger clone is one base away.

The CDR3 goes from the cysteine to the phenylalanine over 14 residues. Of all the DNA, just the CDR3 is kept, 42 bases in frame from base 1. Compared with germline, V lacks 5 bases and J lacks 3 bases; bases without a gene match: 6. According to the germline V gene, CDR1 reads SGHDN and CDR2 reads FVKESK. The chain uses TRBV14 and TRBJ2-7; 8 central nucleotides agree with TRBD1. The sequenced sample was PBMCs or a T cell subset sorted from them (not recorded which). This clonotype was obtained from an adult woman who had mild COVID-19 (a few samples of this study predate the infection). The sample titles of this study are shuffled in the database, so cell type and time point are left out; the donor was told from shared clones. The sequence in DNA is TGTGCCAGCAGCGAGACAGGGGACGGCTACGAGCAGTACTTC. It specifies CASSETGDGYEQYF.